These T cell receptor beta chains were read from a single sample in a study of long-term antiretroviral therapy in people with HIV. Data came from immunoSEQ multiplex PCR; TCRdb stores just in-frame clones and leaves some out. The sample shows about 18,000 clones, roughly 91% of them seen only once. The starting material was unsorted PBMCs, obtained 3 years after starting antiretroviral therapy. These receptors originate from a man in his fifties with HIV. Both conserved end residues are part of each CDR3. Fields, in order: D gene, clone size, V gene, J gene, CDR3 protein, CDR3 DNA. A D gene is named only where the DNA matches it firmly. Clone size appears in some rows only: once, few, many, or a class for an expanded clone.

-	-	TRBV2	TRBJ2-3	CASGRRPDTQYF	TGTGCCAGCGGGCGGCGTCCAGATACGCAGTATTTT
TRBD1	-	TRBV28	TRBJ1-4	CASRYRGQFEKLFF	TGTGCCAGCAGGTACAGGGGGCAATTTGAAAAACTGTTTTTT
-	-	TRBV6-1	TRBJ2-3	CASSRDSTDTQYF	TGTGCCAGCAGTCGGGACAGCACAGATACGCAGTATTTT
TRBD1	-	TRBV7-6	TRBJ2-7	CASSRDRGREQYF	TGTGCCAGCAGCCGTGACAGGGGGCGCGAGCAGTACTTC
TRBD1	once	TRBV4-3	TRBJ2-7	CASSPDRGHEQYF	TGCGCCAGCAGCCCGGACAGGGGCCACGAGCAGTACTTC
-	-	TRBV18	TRBJ2-1	CASSPGTSIQGTSYNEQFF	TGTGCCAGCTCACCAGGCACCTCCATCCAGGGGACGTCCTACAATGAGCAGTTCTTC
TRBD1	-	TRBV10-1	TRBJ1-5	CASSPGGQPQHF	TGCGCCAGCAGTCCAGGGGGGCAGCCCCAGCATTTT
TRBD1	-	TRBV6-5	TRBJ2-2	CASSWGQGPGELFF	TGTGCCAGCAGTTGGGGACAGGGGCCCGGGGAGCTGTTTTTT
TRBD2	-	TRBV4-3	TRBJ2-2	CASTPGRGGGELFF	TGCGCCAGCACCCCCGGGCGGGGGGGCGGGGAGCTGTTTTTT
-	-	TRBV6-4	TRBJ2-7	CARTHRPDTYEQYF	TGTGCCAGGACACACCGCCCGGACACCTACGAGCAGTACTTC
-	-	TRBV7-2	TRBJ2-7	CASSLAKDYEQYF	TGTGCCAGCAGCTTAGCGAAGGACTACGAGCAGTACTTC
TRBD2	-	TRBV18	TRBJ2-5	CASSPEVAGGQETQYF	TGTGCCAGCTCACCAGAGGTAGCGGGGGGACAAGAGACCCAGTACTTC
-	-	TRBV9	TRBJ1-1	CASTRVSNTEAFF	TGTGCCAGCACCCGGGTCTCGAACACTGAAGCTTTCTTT
TRBD1	-	TRBV28	TRBJ1-4	CASSLSGRGREKLFF	TGTGCCAGCAGTTTAAGCGGCAGGGGGCGTGAAAAACTGTTTTTT
-	-	TRBV7-9	TRBJ2-3	CASTPGTATTDTQYF	TGTGCCAGCACCCCAGGGACCGCCACCACAGATACGCAGTATTTT
-	-	TRBV7-2	TRBJ2-1	CASSPRGGPFSYNEQFF	TGTGCCAGCAGCCCCCGGGGCGGGCCATTCTCCTACAATGAGCAGTTCTTC
-	-	TRBV25-1	TRBJ2-3	CASRLTDTQYF	TGTGCCAGCAGGCTAACAGATACGCAGTATTTT
TRBD1	-	TRBV15	TRBJ1-4	CATSRDRLATNEKLFF	TGTGCCACAAGCCGGGACAGGCTTGCAACTAATGAAAAACTGTTTTTT
-	-	TRBV11-3	TRBJ2-1	CASSLIHNEQFF	TGTGCCAGCAGCTTAATTCACAATGAGCAGTTCTTC
TRBD1	-	TRBV5-1	TRBJ1-4	CASSDGQGWGEKLFF	TGCGCCAGCAGCGACGGACAGGGGTGGGGTGAAAAACTGTTTTTT
TRBD1	-	TRBV25-1	TRBJ2-4	CASREAGQGKDIQYF	TGTGCCAGCAGAGAGGCGGGACAGGGAAAGGACATTCAGTACTTC
-	-	TRBV25-1	TRBJ1-2	CASRTDRTGYTF	TGTGCCAGCAGGACAGACAGAACTGGCTACACCTTC
-	once	TRBV21-1	TRBJ2-3	CASSKGTGVYTDTQYF	TGTGCCAGCAGCAAAGGGACAGGGGTTTACACAGATACGCAGTATTTT
-	-	TRBV27	TRBJ1-1	CASSLGRATEAFF	TGTGCCAGCAGTTTAGGCAGGGCCACTGAAGCTTTCTTT
-	few	TRBV7-9	TRBJ1-2	CASSSDEFDGYTF	TGTGCCAGCAGCTCGGACGAATTTGATGGCTACACCTTC
-	-	TRBV19	TRBJ1-2	CATEGANGYTF	TGTGCCACCGAGGGAGCCAATGGCTACACCTTC
-	once	TRBV5-4	TRBJ1-2	CASSLAPNYGYTF	TGTGCCAGCAGCTTGGCGCCCAACTATGGCTACACCTTC
TRBD1	-	TRBV14	TRBJ1-5	CASSPGTGLHQPQHF	TGTGCCAGCAGCCCCGGGACAGGGTTACATCAGCCCCAGCATTTT
-	-	TRBV7-2	TRBJ1-1	CASRTHPMNTEAFF	TGTGCCAGCAGAACCCACCCCATGAACACTGAAGCTTTCTTT
TRBD1	-	TRBV10-2	TRBJ2-1	CASELGDSSYNEQFF	TGCGCCAGCGAGTTAGGGGACAGCTCCTACAATGAGCAGTTCTTC
TRBD1	-	TRBV19	TRBJ1-1	CASSIVQGAEAFF	TGTGCCAGTAGTATAGTACAGGGGGCTGAAGCTTTCTTT
TRBD2	-	TRBV4-2	TRBJ2-3	CASSPLAGEEPDTQYF	TGTGCCAGCAGCCCACTAGCGGGGGAGGAACCAGATACGCAGTATTTT
-	-	TRBV6-9	TRBJ2-7	CASSYLGNYEQYF	TGTGCCAGCAGTTATCTTGGCAACTACGAGCAGTACTTC
-	-	TRBV6-1	TRBJ2-7	CASSGGDSYYEQYF	TGTGCCAGCAGCGGAGGGGACAGTTACTACGAGCAGTACTTC